One and the same sample provided the 9 T cell receptor beta chains below, sequenced in a study of response to subunit inactivated influenza vaccine. TCRdb fed the RT-PCR reads into MiXCR, producing one record per CDR3 protein. The table records fewer than 700,000 distinct CDR3 sequences, approximately 13% of them present only once. This specimen was PBMCs from blood, taken 35 to 45 days after vaccination. All receptors derive from a man in his fifties or sixties who received an inactivated influenza vaccine.

With respect to this clonotype: A read error may account for a junction end that differs from germline. The J gene is TRBJ2-7, the V gene TRBV20-1, with 12 bases identical to TRBD2. Germline values: CDR1 DFQATT, CDR2 SNEGSKA (reference sequence). The CDR3 sequence is 19 residues long. The CDR3 region is CCARDYRLAGGPALYEQYF. The CDR3 nucleotides are TGCTGTGCTAGAGATTACCGGCTAGCGGGGGGGCCTGCTTTGTACGAGCAGTACTTC.

This rearrangement joins TRBV6-1 to TRBJ2-3; 10 bases agree with TRBD2. CDR1 MNHNS and CDR2 SASEGT come from the germline V gene. The CDR3 contains 15 residues. The junction had 5 bases not matched to a gene; V was cut back by 5 bases and J by 3 bases. The CDR3 spells CASSTVAGGTDTQYF. As DNA, the CDR3 is TGTGCCAGCAGTACCGTAGCGGGGGGAACAGATACGCAGTATTTT.

This clonotype was detected a few times. V and J are TRBV11-2 and TRBJ2-3; 11 bases are shared with TRBD2. Per the germline V gene, CDR1 is SGHAT and CDR2 is FQNNGV. The CDR3 runs 15 residues. V lost 8 bases and J lost 6; bases outside the gene matches: 10. As DNA, the CDR3 is TGTGCCAGCGGGTTTAGCGGGGGGGCTGGGGATACGCAGTATTTT. This gives the protein CASGFSGGAGDTQYF.

The rearrangement links TRBV7-2 to TRBJ2-2; perhaps TRBD2 as D (5 bases). Germline V gene lookup returns CDR1 SGHTA and CDR2 FQGNSA. This CDR3 spans 15 amino acids. V lost 5 bases and J 3 bases, leaving 13 bases between the germline ends. CDR3 sequence: CASSTRRPYTGELFF. CDR3 bases: TGTGCCAGCAGCACGCGGAGGCCTTACACCGGGGAGCTGTTTTTT.

On this clonotype itself: Since a much larger clone is just one base distant, this may be a read error. The chain couples TRBV20-1 to TRBJ2-1; 12 bases are shared with TRBD2. CDR1 is DFQATT and CDR2 is SNEGSKA in the germline V gene (reference sequence). This CDR3 region has 13 residues. V was clipped by 8 bases and J by 8 bases; unmatched bases: 7. The CDR3 nucleotides read TGCAGTATTCTAGCGGGAGGGCGTGATGAGCAGTTCTTC. Residues: CSILAGGRDEQFF.

This chain uses TRBV2 with TRBJ2-1, with D possibly matching TRBD2 (6 bases). Deletions cut 4 bases from V and 4 bases from J, with 14 bases between. Germline CDR1 reads SNHLY; CDR2 reads FYNNEI. The CDR3 is 15 residues long. In DNA, the CDR3 is TGTGCCAGCAGTGTGATTGGCGGGGTATACAATGAGCAGTTCTTC. Residues: CASSVIGGVYNEQFF.

This clonotype was observed many times. J is TRBJ2-5 and V is TRBV7-2, with D maybe TRBD1 (5 bases). V was shortened by 7 bases and J by 2 bases, with 11 bases between the two germline ends. Germline V gene sequence: CDR1 SGHTA, CDR2 FQGNSA. The CDR3 sequence is 13 residues long. The CDR3 sequence: CASNPTVQETQYF. CDR3 DNA: TGTGCCAGCAACCCGACAGTACAAGAGACCCAGTACTTC.

V gene TRBV28 combines with J gene TRBJ2-1, with TRBD2 identical over 9 bases. CDR1 is MDHEN and CDR2 is SYDVKM in the germline V gene. Germline trimming cut 1 base from V and 9 bases from J; bases unmatched to any gene: 7. The CDR3 length is 15 residues. CDR3 in amino acids: CASSLFASGKVEQFF. CDR3 DNA sequence: TGTGCCAGCAGTTTATTTGCTAGCGGGAAGGTTGAGCAGTTCTTC.

V usage is TRBV28 and J usage is TRBJ2-2; 11 bases fit TRBD2. V lost 5 bases and J lost 0; bases outside the gene matches: 5. Germline V gene lookup returns CDR1 MDHEN and CDR2 SYDVKM. CDR3 length: 17 residues. CDR3 amino acids: CASSILGLAANTGELFF. The DNA of the CDR3 is TGTGCCAGCAGTATTCTGGGACTAGCGGCGAACACCGGGGAGCTGTTTTTT.